A selection of T cell receptor beta chains follows, all from one sample in a study of CD8 T cells in Susac syndrome. TCRdb used MiXCR to reprocess the immunoSEQ multiplex PCR reads, holding one entry per CDR3 protein. The sample shows about 140,000 distinct CDR3 sequences, 85% to 95% of them seen only once. The specimen was CD4+ T cells from PBMCs. All receptors derive from a human donor with multiple sclerosis. Each CDR3 is given with its conserved first and last residue. The D gene is left open where the match is weak. Clone size appears in some rows only: once, few, many, or a class for an expanded clone.

j_gene: TRBJ1-1
abundance: .
d_gene: .
v_gene: TRBV24-1
CDR3nt: TGTGCCACCAGTGATAGCTGGGGGACTGAAGCTTTCTTT
CDR3aa: CATSDSWGTEAFF

j_gene: TRBJ2-3
abundance: .
d_gene: TRBD2
v_gene: TRBV3-1
CDR3nt: TGTGCCAGCAGCCTACTAGCGGGAGACACAGATACGCAGTATTTT
CDR3aa: CASSLLAGDTDTQYF

j_gene: TRBJ1-4
abundance: once
d_gene: .
v_gene: TRBV12-3/TRBV12-4
CDR3nt: TGTGCCAGCAGTGGCAGGGGAAATGAAAAACTGTTTTTT
CDR3aa: CASSGRGNEKLFF

j_gene: TRBJ1-1
abundance: .
d_gene: .
v_gene: TRBV5-1
CDR3nt: TGCGCCAGCAGCTTTCGGGGGGAGAAGGCTTCCGGCACTGAAGCTTTCTTT
CDR3aa: CASSFRGEKASGTEAFF

j_gene: TRBJ1-2
abundance: .
d_gene: .
v_gene: TRBV27
CDR3nt: TGTGCCAGCTCCTATGGCTACACCTTC
CDR3aa: CASSYGYTF

j_gene: TRBJ2-1
abundance: .
d_gene: TRBD2
v_gene: TRBV7-2
CDR3nt: TGTGCCAGCAGCTTACCTAGCGGGGGAAGTGATGAGCAGTTCTTC
CDR3aa: CASSLPSGGSDEQFF

j_gene: TRBJ1-5
abundance: .
d_gene: .
v_gene: TRBV30
CDR3nt: TGTGCCTGGACCTCTGGGGGTGCAAGCAATCAGCCCCAGCATTTT
CDR3aa: CAWTSGGASNQPQHF

j_gene: TRBJ2-1
abundance: once
d_gene: .
v_gene: TRBV6-4
CDR3nt: TGTGCCAGCAGCGGGGGGCCGTACAATGAGCAGTTCTTC
CDR3aa: CASSGGPYNEQFF

j_gene: TRBJ2-7
abundance: .
d_gene: TRBD1
v_gene: TRBV20-1
CDR3nt: TGCAGTGCCCCGGGACAGGGGGACTACGAGCAGTACTTC
CDR3aa: CSAPGQGDYEQYF

j_gene: TRBJ2-7
abundance: once
d_gene: TRBD1
v_gene: TRBV20-1
CDR3nt: TGCAGTGCCAGGACAGGGGGCTTCGAGCAGTACTTC
CDR3aa: CSARTGGFEQYF

j_gene: TRBJ2-7
abundance: .
d_gene: TRBD1
v_gene: TRBV6-5
CDR3nt: TGTGCCAGCAGGCCGGCACAGGGGGCTTACGAGCAGTACTTC
CDR3aa: CASRPAQGAYEQYF

j_gene: TRBJ2-1
abundance: .
d_gene: TRBD1
v_gene: TRBV5-1
CDR3nt: TGCGCCAGCAGCTTGGGGTGGGGACAGGGTTACAATGAGCAGTTCTTC
CDR3aa: CASSLGWGQGYNEQFF

j_gene: TRBJ1-5
abundance: .
d_gene: .
v_gene: TRBV20-1
CDR3nt: TGCAGTGCTAGAGAAGGAACCAATCAGCCCCAGCATTTT
CDR3aa: CSAREGTNQPQHF

j_gene: TRBJ2-7
abundance: .
d_gene: .
v_gene: TRBV27
CDR3nt: TGTGCCAGCAGTCGGCCCCGGGACGCAGGTACCTACGAGCAGTACTTC
CDR3aa: CASSRPRDAGTYEQYF

j_gene: TRBJ2-5
abundance: .
d_gene: .
v_gene: TRBV9
CDR3nt: TGTGCCAGCAGCGTAGGTCTCCTAGCAGAGGAGACCCAGTACTTC
CDR3aa: CASSVGLLAEETQYF

j_gene: TRBJ2-1
abundance: .
d_gene: TRBD2
v_gene: TRBV27
CDR3nt: TGTGCCAGCAAGCATAGCGGGGGGGCCTACAATGAGCAGTTCTTC
CDR3aa: CASKHSGGAYNEQFF

j_gene: TRBJ1-3
abundance: .
d_gene: .
v_gene: TRBV5-7
CDR3nt: TGTGCCAGCCGAGGGCTGAACACCATATATTTT
CDR3aa: CASRGLNTIYF

j_gene: TRBJ2-1
abundance: .
d_gene: TRBD2
v_gene: TRBV3-1
CDR3nt: TGTGCCAGCAGCCAAGATATAGGCGGGAGGGCCAACAATGAGCAGTTCTTC
CDR3aa: CASSQDIGGRANNEQFF

j_gene: TRBJ1-2
abundance: .
d_gene: TRBD1
v_gene: TRBV13
CDR3nt: TGTGCCAGCACCCCGCGACAGGGCCGGGACTATGGCTACACCTTC
CDR3aa: CASTPRQGRDYGYTF

j_gene: TRBJ1-5
abundance: .
d_gene: .
v_gene: TRBV21-1
CDR3nt: TGTGCCAGCAGCAAAGGCTACAGGGACGGGTGTCAGCCCCAGCATTTT
CDR3aa: CASSKGYRDGCQPQHF

j_gene: TRBJ2-4
abundance: .
d_gene: TRBD1
v_gene: TRBV28
CDR3nt: TGTGCCAGCAGTCCCCCGGACAGGGGTTGGAACATTCAGTACTTC
CDR3aa: CASSPPDRGWNIQYF

j_gene: TRBJ2-3
abundance: .
d_gene: .
v_gene: TRBV27
CDR3nt: TGTGCCAGCAGTCGTTGGACCCTCACAGATACGCAGTATTTT
CDR3aa: CASSRWTLTDTQYF